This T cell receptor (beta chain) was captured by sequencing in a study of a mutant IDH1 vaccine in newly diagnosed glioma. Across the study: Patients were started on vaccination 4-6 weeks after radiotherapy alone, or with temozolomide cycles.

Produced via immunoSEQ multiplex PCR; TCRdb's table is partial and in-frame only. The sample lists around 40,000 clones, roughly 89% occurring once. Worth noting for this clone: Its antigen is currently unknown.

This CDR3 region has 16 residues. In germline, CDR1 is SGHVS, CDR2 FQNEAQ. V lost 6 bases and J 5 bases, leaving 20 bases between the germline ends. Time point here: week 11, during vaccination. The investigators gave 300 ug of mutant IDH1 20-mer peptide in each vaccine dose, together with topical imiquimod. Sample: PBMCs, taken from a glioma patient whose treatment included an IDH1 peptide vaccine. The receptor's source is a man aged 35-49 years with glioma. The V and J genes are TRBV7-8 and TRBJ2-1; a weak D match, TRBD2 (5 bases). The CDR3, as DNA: TGTGCCAGCAGTCCCTTGGGCGGTACTAGTCACAATGAGCAGTTCTTC. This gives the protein CASSPLGGTSHNEQFF.